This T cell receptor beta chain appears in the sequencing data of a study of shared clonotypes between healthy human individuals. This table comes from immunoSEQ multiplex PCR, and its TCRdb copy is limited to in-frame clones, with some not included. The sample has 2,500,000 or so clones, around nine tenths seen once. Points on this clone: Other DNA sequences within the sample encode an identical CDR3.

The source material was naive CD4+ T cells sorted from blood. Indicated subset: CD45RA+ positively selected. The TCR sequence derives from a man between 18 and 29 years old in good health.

CDR3 coding DNA: TGTGCCAGCAGTCCGGGACTAGCGGGAGGGGAGCAGTACTTC. This codes for CASSPGLAGGEQYF. The chain uses TRBV6-5 and TRBJ2-7, with 16 positions matching TRBD2. CDR1 is MNHEY, CDR2 SVGAGI, per germline. The CDR3 sequence is 14 residues long. V was clipped by 5 bases and J by 7 bases; unmatched bases: 2.